This T cell receptor (beta chain) appears in the sequencing data of a study of CD8 T cells in ankylosing spondylitis. TCRdb re-called the 5' RACE reads with MiXCR, one entry per CDR3 protein. This sample has 350,000 to 450,000 distinct CDR3 sequences; 26% occur once, and the top ten carry over 0.8%. Study conclusions and caveats: Made up of roughly 8 highly homologous variants, a TCR beta motif appeared characteristic of ankylosing spondylitis blood. Within matched ankylosing spondylitis synovial fluid, disease-linked clones were reportedly significantly enriched.

V was clipped by 4 bases and J by 0 bases, with 13 bases between them. The CDR3 covers 17 residues. Concerning this clonotype itself: Its matching antigen is unknown.

Sample: blood, either unsorted or a sorted T cell fraction (not recorded which). This sequence originates from a male donor with ankylosing spondylitis. The rearrangement links TRBV12-3 or TRBV12-4 to TRBJ1-6, with D perhaps matching TRBD1 (5 bases). CDR3 sequence (DNA): TGTGCCAGCAGTTCGCCTCCGGGGGGCTCCTATAATTCACCCCTCCACTTT. It is translated as CASSSPPGGSYNSPLHF.